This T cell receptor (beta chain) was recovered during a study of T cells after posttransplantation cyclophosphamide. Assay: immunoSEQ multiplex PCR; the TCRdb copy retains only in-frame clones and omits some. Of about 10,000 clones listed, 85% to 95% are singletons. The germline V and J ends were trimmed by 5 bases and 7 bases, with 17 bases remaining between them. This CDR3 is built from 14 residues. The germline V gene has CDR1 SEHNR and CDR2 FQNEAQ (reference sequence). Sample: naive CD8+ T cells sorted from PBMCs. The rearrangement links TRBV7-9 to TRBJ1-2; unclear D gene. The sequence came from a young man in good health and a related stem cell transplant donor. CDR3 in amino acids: CASSPPELLLGYTF. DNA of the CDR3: TGTGCCAGCAGCCCGCCGGAGCTCCTCCTTGGCTACACCTTC.